This T cell receptor (beta chain) came from a study of tissue T cells after allogeneic stem cell transplantation (dated by TCRdb to between 2020 and 2023). About the study as a whole: The study profiled TCR beta repertoires in many tissues obtained from research autopsies of patients with and without GVHD, and also in mouse models of GVHD. The human arm was conducted as a prospective observational study, and neither blinding nor randomization was performed.

In the case of this clone: Its antigen is not yet known. Gene names, together with germline sequences, are murine for this receptor. The read terminates 1 residue ahead of where the CDR3 ends, so the germline J gene completes it.

What the work shows at the level of the full study, not this receptor alone: Not many T cell clones showed up in more than one patient, yet clustering based on motifs uncovered repertoire signatures that were shared across patients in a tissue-specific way. Blood and spleen T cells captured only a limited portion of the TCR repertoire detected in tissues, in both patients and mice. The patient cohort was small and clinically heterogeneous, and sampling depth was acknowledged as a limitation. Which tissue TCRs were alloreactive or antigen-specific was not determined in the study, and some clones might have been persisting host cells. Within patients, how anatomically similar tissues were was a major factor shaping TCR repertoire composition, regardless of disease or transplant status.

Before genomic DNA isolation with the DNeasy Blood & Tissue Kit, mouse tissues were minced using razor blades in buffered saline. Per the germline V gene, SGHSA is the CDR1 and FRNQAP is the CDR2. The CDR3 contains 12 residues, cysteine and phenylalanine counted. The DNA covers only part of the CDR3, 33 bases in frame from base 1. V is clipped by 1 base and J by 3 bases, and the sequence between their germline boundaries is 2 bases long. Receptors were amplified or captured by the immunoSEQ multiplex PCR assay. TCRbeta CDR3 sequencing was done by Adaptive Biotechnologies at survey depth, reporting CDR3 sequences, V/J genes, productive frequency and template counts. Amplification of TCR beta CDR3 regions was performed from genomic DNA rather than from RNA. The original pipeline was this. Jensen-Shannon divergence served to quantify pairwise repertoire overlap between tissues, with 0 meaning identical and 1 meaning complete divergence. Tissues were grouped by single-linkage agglomerative hierarchical clustering of pairwise JSD values, and the clustering results were shown as dendrograms. GLIPH2 was run on all patient samples with simulation_depth 1000, kmer_min_depth 3 and cdr3_length_cutoff 8, and groups with more than two unique CDR3s were retained. A standardized tissue-overlap score was generated by extrapolating Jaccard GLIPH-group overlap across patients to a standard repertoire size of 1000 clones. Associations of diversity with clinical or experimental variables used linear mixed-effect models with tissue fixed effects and individual random effects. Imported from immuneACCESS, the table was reduced by TCRdb to in-frame sequences with V and J called. These copies leave out some clones; in studies compared against another copy, an unresolved V gene accounts for under half, and the cause of the remainder is not known. For V, J and clone size, that table is used; D and trimming come from the DNA. Recorded for this sample are about 21,000 clones; approximately 77% of them occurred a single time. 0.65% to 0.75% of the sample rests with the top ten.

The V and J segments used are TRBV16 and TRBJ2-5; the D gene is not confidently resolved. The origin of this receptor is a female BALB/c mouse in good health. The MHC haplotype carried by mice of this strain is H2-d. The sample consisted of spleen. CDR3 reads: CASSLGQDTQYF. Partial CDR3 DNA: TGTGCAAGCAGCTTAGGACAAGACACCCAGTAC.